This TCR beta chain was recorded in a study of beta chain features in type 1 diabetes. Overall study: Healthy donors and patients had similar age, gender and cell yields.

The germline V gene has CDR1 MNHNY and CDR2 SVGAGI (reference sequence). Trimming took 2 bases from V and 2 from J, leaving 5 bases between them. The CDR3 loop spans 13 amino acids. The whole isolated RNA underwent reverse transcription, so sequencing captured expressed TCRB transcripts. The read count averaged roughly 4 million across naive, central memory and regulatory T cell samples. Produced via immunoSEQ multiplex PCR; TCRdb's table is partial and in-frame only. The sample records under 450,000 clones, approximately 14% being singletons. The chain has TRBV6-6 and TRBJ2-3; D unclear. The sample consisted of naive CD4+ T cells from blood. This clonotype was sampled from a man aged 25-40 years in good health. The CDR3 nucleotides are TGTGCCAGCAGTTACGGCCACACAGATACGCAGTATTTT. Protein: CASSYGHTDTQYF.